What follows are 2 T cell receptor beta chains derived from one specimen sequenced in a study of blood T cell repertoires in COVID-19. Clones were read by immunoSEQ multiplex PCR, and TCRdb kept only the in-frame ones, dropping some. The sample holds 200,000 to 300,000 clones, more than 75% seen once. What was sequenced was peripheral blood. Every receptor here comes from a woman in her fifties or sixties with COVID-19, enrolled during active disease.

The V call is TRBV10-3, the J call TRBJ2-5; 8 nucleotides match TRBD2. There are 15 residues in the CDR3. J lost 5 bases, V lost 0 bases, and 5 bases had no gene match. CDR1 and CDR2 from the germline V gene are ENHRY and SYGVKD. The DNA for the CDR3 is TGTGCCATCAGTGAGTCGAGCGGGAGTTGGGAGACCCAGTACTTC. Protein sequence: CAISESSGSWETQYF.

The rearrangement joins TRBV11-3 to TRBJ2-1, with 7 bases lining up with TRBD2. CDR1 and CDR2 from the germline V gene are SGHNT and YENEEA. The ends lost 5 bases at V and 9 bases at J; junction bases unmatched: 10. The CDR3 totals 14 residues. CDR3 sequence reads: CASSHGGSVGEQFF. The CDR3 nucleotides are TGTGCCAGCAGCCATGGCGGGAGTGTGGGTGAGCAGTTCTTC.